This TCR beta chain was captured by sequencing in a study of OX40 agonist ivuxolimab in advanced cancers. Points on this clone: What it binds is unknown.

Trimming removed 0 bases from V and 5 bases from J; junction bases left unmatched: 9. This CDR3 contains 17 residues. Germline V CDR1 and CDR2: ENHRY, SYGVKD. Data came from immunoSEQ multiplex PCR; TCRdb stores just in-frame clones and leaves some out. This table holds about 14,000 clones, 82% found once. Study-wide results and caveats: Normalized expansion of T-cell clones was also low for some nonresponders. Antigens targeted by the expanded peripheral T cells were not determined.

Source: CD4+ or CD8+ T cells sorted from blood, taken in a trial of the OX40 agonist ivuxolimab. This TCR derives from an adult with an advanced solid tumor such as melanoma, head and neck, liver or kidney cancer. The chain is built from TRBV10-3 and TRBJ1-4; 7 bases agree with TRBD1. The CDR3 protein is CAISESSLDRSNEKLFF. The CDR3 region has the DNA TGTGCCATCAGTGAGTCGAGCCTGGACAGGTCCAATGAAAAACTGTTTTTT.